This section outlines one TCR beta chain sequence together with its context. V trimming: 5 bases; J trimming: 6 bases; junction bases outside the gene matches: 5. CDR3 length equals 15 residues. The germline CDR1 and CDR2 sequences are SGHNT and YENEEA. CD45RO-negative cells were positively selected for CCR7, leaving out terminally differentiated effector memory CD45RA+ cells. Original handling: Filtering differed for immunoSEQ, which gave only junction sequences without quality scores. TCRdb's table, derived via immunoSEQ multiplex PCR, lists solely in-frame clones and lacks some. D and trimming were read from the DNA, whereas the V and J calls and clone size are those reported in that table. The sample holds hundreds of thousands of clones, about 96% seen once. The data derive from a study of shared clonotypes between healthy human individuals.

The origin of this receptor is a woman in her twenties or thirties in good health. Sequencing input: naive CD8+ T cells sorted from blood. V is TRBV11-3 and J is TRBJ2-1, with 12 positions matching TRBD2. Here the CDR3 DNA reads TGTGCCAGCAGCCCCGGACTAGCGGGACTCAATGAGCAGTTCTTC. It codes for CASSPGLAGLNEQFF.